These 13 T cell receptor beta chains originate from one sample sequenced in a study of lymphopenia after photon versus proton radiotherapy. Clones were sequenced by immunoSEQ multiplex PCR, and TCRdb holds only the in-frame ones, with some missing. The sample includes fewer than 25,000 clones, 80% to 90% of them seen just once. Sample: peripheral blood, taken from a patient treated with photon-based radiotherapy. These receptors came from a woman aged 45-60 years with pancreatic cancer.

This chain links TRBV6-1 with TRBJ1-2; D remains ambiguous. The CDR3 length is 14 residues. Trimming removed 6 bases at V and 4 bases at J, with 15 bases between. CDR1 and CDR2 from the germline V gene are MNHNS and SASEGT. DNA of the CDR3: TGTGCCAGCAGCCAAGGGCGGCAAGGCTATGGCTACACCTTC. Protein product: CASSQGRQGYGYTF.

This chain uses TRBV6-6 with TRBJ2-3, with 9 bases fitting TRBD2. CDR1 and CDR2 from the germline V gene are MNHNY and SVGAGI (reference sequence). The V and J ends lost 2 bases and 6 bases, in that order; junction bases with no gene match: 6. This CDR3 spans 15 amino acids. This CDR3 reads CASSYRASGEDTQYF. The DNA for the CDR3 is TGTGCCAGCAGTTACCGGGCTAGCGGGGAGGATACGCAGTATTTT.

The DNA of the CDR3 is TGTGCCACTCGTTCGGGCCAGCGGAATACGCAGTATTTT. Its protein product is CATRSGQRNTQYF. The genes are TRBV28 and TRBJ2-3, with a weak D call TRBD2 (5 bases). With 10 bases removed from V and 7 bases from J, the gap between germline ends came to 18 bases. CDR1 and CDR2 (germline): MDHEN, SYDVKM. The CDR3 is 13 residues long. Full variable domain (remainder filled in from reference TRBV28 and TRBJ2-3): DVKVTQSSRYLVKRTGEKVFLECVQDMDHENMFWYRQDPGLGLRLIYFSYDVKMKEKGDIPEGYSVSREKKERFSLILESASTNQTSMYLCATRSGQRNTQYFGPGTRLTVL.

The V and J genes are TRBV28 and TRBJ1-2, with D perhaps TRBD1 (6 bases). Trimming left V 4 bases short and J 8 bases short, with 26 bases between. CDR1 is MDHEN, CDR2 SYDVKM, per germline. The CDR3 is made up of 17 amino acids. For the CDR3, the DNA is TGTGCCAGCAGTTCCAGTGGTCCAGGAGGCAGGGGAGTGGGCTACACCTTC. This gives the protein CASSSSGPGGRGVGYTF.

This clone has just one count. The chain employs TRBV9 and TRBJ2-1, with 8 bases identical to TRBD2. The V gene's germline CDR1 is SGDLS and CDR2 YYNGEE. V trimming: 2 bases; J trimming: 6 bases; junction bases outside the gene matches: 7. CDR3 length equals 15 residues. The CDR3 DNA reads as TGTGCCAGCAGCGTCGGTAGCGGGAACGCCAATGAGCAGTTCTTC. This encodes CASSVGSGNANEQFF.

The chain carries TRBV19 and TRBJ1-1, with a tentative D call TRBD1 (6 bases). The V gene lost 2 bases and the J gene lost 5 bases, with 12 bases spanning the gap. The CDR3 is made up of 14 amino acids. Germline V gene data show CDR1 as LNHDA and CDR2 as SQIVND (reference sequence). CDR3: CASSIQGSWTEAFF. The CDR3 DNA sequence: TGTGCCAGTAGTATACAGGGGAGTTGGACTGAAGCTTTCTTT.

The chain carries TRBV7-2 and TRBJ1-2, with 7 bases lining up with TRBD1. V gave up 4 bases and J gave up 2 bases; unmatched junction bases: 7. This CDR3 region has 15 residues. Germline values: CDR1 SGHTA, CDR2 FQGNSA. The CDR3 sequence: CASSSPGRGNYGYTF. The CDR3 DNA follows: TGTGCCAGCAGCTCCCCAGGCAGGGGGAACTATGGCTACACCTTC.

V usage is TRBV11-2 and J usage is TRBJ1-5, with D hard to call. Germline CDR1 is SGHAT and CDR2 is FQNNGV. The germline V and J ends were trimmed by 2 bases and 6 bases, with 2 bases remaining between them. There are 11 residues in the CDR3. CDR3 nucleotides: TGTGCCAGCAGCTTACGTCAGCCCCAGCATTTT. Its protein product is CASSLRQPQHF.

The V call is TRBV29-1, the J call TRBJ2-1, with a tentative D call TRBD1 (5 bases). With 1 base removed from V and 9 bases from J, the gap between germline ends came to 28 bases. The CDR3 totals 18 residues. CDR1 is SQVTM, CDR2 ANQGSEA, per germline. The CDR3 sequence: CSVEGVDGFLGQAVEQFF. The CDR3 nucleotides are TGCAGCGTTGAAGGGGTTGATGGATTTTTAGGACAAGCTGTTGAGCAGTTCTTC.

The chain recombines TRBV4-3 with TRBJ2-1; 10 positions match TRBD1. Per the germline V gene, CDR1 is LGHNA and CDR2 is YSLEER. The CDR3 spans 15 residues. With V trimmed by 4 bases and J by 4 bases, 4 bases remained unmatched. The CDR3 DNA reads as TGCGCCAGCAGCCCGGGACAGGGGAGTTACAATGAGCAGTTCTTC. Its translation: CASSPGQGSYNEQFF.

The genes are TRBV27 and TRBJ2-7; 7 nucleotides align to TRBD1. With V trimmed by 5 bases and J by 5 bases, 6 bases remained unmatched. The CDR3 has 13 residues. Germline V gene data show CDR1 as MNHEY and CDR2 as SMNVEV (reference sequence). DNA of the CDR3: TGTGCCAGCAGTGGCGACAGGGCCCACGAGCAGTACTTC. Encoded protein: CASSGDRAHEQYF.

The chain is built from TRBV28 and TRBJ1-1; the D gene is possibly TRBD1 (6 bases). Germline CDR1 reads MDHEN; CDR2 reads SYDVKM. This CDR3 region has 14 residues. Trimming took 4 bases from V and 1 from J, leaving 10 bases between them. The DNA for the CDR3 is TGTGCCAGCAGTTCCATGACAGGGAACACTGAAGCTTTCTTT. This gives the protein CASSSMTGNTEAFF.

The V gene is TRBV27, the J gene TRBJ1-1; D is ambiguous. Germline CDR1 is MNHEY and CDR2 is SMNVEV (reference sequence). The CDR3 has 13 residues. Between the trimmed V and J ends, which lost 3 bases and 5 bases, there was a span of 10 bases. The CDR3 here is CASSFPGRTEAFF. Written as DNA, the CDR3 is TGTGCCAGCAGTTTTCCCGGGCGGACTGAAGCTTTCTTT.